One sample yielded the 19 T cell receptor beta chains listed below, sequenced in a study of OX40 agonist ivuxolimab in advanced cancers. Clones were read by immunoSEQ multiplex PCR, and TCRdb kept only the in-frame ones, dropping some. The sample holds more than 45,000 clones, almost 90% seen once. The sample was CD4+ or CD8+ T cells sorted from blood, taken in a trial of the OX40 agonist ivuxolimab. These receptors came from an adult with an advanced solid tumor such as melanoma, head and neck, liver or kidney cancer.

The chain links TRBV30 to TRBJ1-2; TRBD1 might be the D (6 bases). The germline CDR1 and CDR2 sequences are GTSNPN and SVGIG (reference sequence). This CDR3 is built from 12 residues. Trimming pared 4 bases from V and 4 bases from J, leaving 10 bases between. CDR3 protein: CAWNPGAYGYTF. In nucleotides, the CDR3 is TGTGCCTGGAACCCAGGGGCCTATGGCTACACCTTC.

V usage is TRBV2 and J usage is TRBJ2-3, with 7 bases matching TRBD1. This CDR3 is built from 14 residues. Germline CDR1 SNHLY, CDR2 FYNNEI. With 5 bases clipped from V and 0 bases from J, the junction kept 2 bases outside the gene matches. The CDR3, as DNA: TGTGCCAGCAGTAGACAGGGTAGCACAGATACGCAGTATTTT. Protein: CASSRQGSTDTQYF. The whole variable domain, filled in from reference TRBV2 and TRBJ2-3, reads EPEVTQTPSHQVTQMGQEVILRCVPISNHLYFYWYRQILGQKVEFLVSFYNNEISEKSEIFDDQFSVERPDGSNFTLKIRSTKLEDSAMYFCASSRQGSTDTQYFGPGTRLTVL.

V gene TRBV7-2 combines with J gene TRBJ2-2; D possibly uses TRBD1 or TRBD2 (6 bases each). Trimming left V 1 base short and J 6 bases short, with 15 bases between. Germline CDR1 and CDR2: SGHTA and FQGNSA. The CDR3 has 16 residues. CDR3 in amino acids: CASSLDQPGAPGELFF. The CDR3 nucleotides read TGTGCCAGCAGCTTAGACCAACCGGGGGCGCCCGGGGAGCTGTTTTTT.

This clone was recorded once. The V call is TRBV6-6, the J call TRBJ1-5; maybe TRBD1 (5 bases). Trimming pared 2 bases from V and 3 bases from J, leaving 8 bases between. CDR1 is MNHNY and CDR2 is SVGAGI in the germline V gene (reference sequence). The CDR3 length is 14 residues. CDR3 nucleotide sequence: TGTGCCAGCAGTTACGGGGGGTTCAATCAGCCCCAGCATTTT. This gives the protein CASSYGGFNQPQHF.

The chain links TRBV29-1 to TRBJ2-3, with 8 bases identical to TRBD2. The V gene's germline CDR1 is SQVTM and CDR2 ANQGSEA. This CDR3 has 16 residues. Trimming at V came to 1 base and at J to 0 bases, leaving 6 bases not matched to a gene. CDR3 amino acids: CSVEGEAGDSTDTQYF. In DNA, the CDR3 is TGCAGCGTTGAAGGAGAAGCGGGAGATAGCACAGATACGCAGTATTTT.

The V gene is TRBV6-5, the J gene TRBJ2-4; D unclear. In germline, CDR1 is MNHEY, CDR2 SVGAGI. V was pared by 8 bases and J by 6 bases, with 17 bases between. This CDR3 contains 14 residues. DNA of the CDR3: TGTGCCAGCCAGCTCGGACGCTGGGGAAACATTCAGTACTTC. It is translated as CASQLGRWGNIQYF.

The rearrangement joins TRBV6-6 to TRBJ2-3; D call uncertain. The V gene's germline CDR1 is MNHNY and CDR2 SVGAGI (reference sequence). This CDR3 comprises 13 residues. The V end lost 6 bases, the J end lost 1 base, and 8 bases lay between the germline ends. This CDR3 reads CASSFGGTDTQYF. The CDR3 nucleotides are TGTGCCAGCAGCTTTGGGGGCACAGATACGCAGTATTTT.

This sequence joins TRBV6-4 and TRBJ2-3; D may be TRBD2 (5 bases). This CDR3 comprises 13 residues. Germline V gene data show CDR1 as MRHNA and CDR2 as SNTAGT. Trimming removed 4 bases from V and 2 bases from J, with 7 bases in between. In nucleotides, the CDR3 is TGTGCCAGCAGTGCCGACTACACAGATACGCAGTATTTT. Its protein is CASSADYTDTQYF.

The chain links TRBV15 to TRBJ2-2; D not resolved. V was pared by 3 bases and J by 6 bases, with 5 bases between. Germline-derived CDR1 and CDR2 are LNHNV and YYDKDF (reference sequence). CDR3 length: 12 residues. CDR3 nucleotides: TGTGCCACCAGCAGGGCCTCCGGGGAGCTGTTTTTT. It yields the protein CATSRASGELFF.

The rearrangement joins TRBV7-9 to TRBJ2-1; 10 positions match TRBD2. The germline V gene has CDR1 SEHNR and CDR2 FQNEAQ (reference sequence). The V and J ends lost 2 bases and 4 bases, in that order; junction bases with no gene match: 2. This CDR3 has 15 residues. CDR3 region: CASSLRTSGYNEQFF. CDR3 DNA sequence: TGTGCCAGCAGCTTAAGGACTAGCGGATACAATGAGCAGTTCTTC.

This chain joins TRBV7-9 and TRBJ1-1; maybe TRBD1 (5 bases). Germline CDR1 reads SEHNR; CDR2 reads FQNEAQ (reference sequence). This CDR3 spans 14 amino acids. V was cut by 4 bases and J by 6 bases, with 15 bases left in between. The CDR3 coding sequence is TGTGCCAGCAGCTCCTTGACAGCGAATGCTGAAGCTTTCTTT. It codes for CASSSLTANAEAFF.

V and J are TRBV20-1 and TRBJ1-2, with TRBD1 as a possible D gene (5 bases). Deletions cut 5 bases from V and 7 bases from J, with 11 bases between. The CDR3 has 11 residues. Germline-derived CDR1 and CDR2 are DFQATT and SNEGSKA (reference sequence). As DNA, the CDR3 is TGCAGTGCTTCACGGGGGTTTGGCTACACCTTC. It encodes CSASRGFGYTF.

The V gene is TRBV5-4, the J gene TRBJ2-7, with 14 bases fitting TRBD2. The junction had 8 bases not matched to a gene; V was cut back by 0 bases and J by 6 bases. CDR3 length equals 17 residues. CDR1 is SGHNT and CDR2 is YYREEE in the germline V gene (reference sequence). CDR3 in amino acids: CASSLGLAGGPVGEQYF. CDR3 DNA sequence: TGTGCCAGCAGCTTGGGACTAGCGGGAGGGCCCGTGGGCGAGCAGTACTTC.

This chain uses TRBV9 with TRBJ2-1, with 9 bases that match TRBD2. CDR3 size: 16 residues. J was trimmed by 3 bases and V by 0 bases; bases with no gene match: 4. Looked up from germline, CDR1 is SGDLS and CDR2 is YYNGEE. CDR3 DNA sequence: TGTGCCAGCAGCGTAGCTGGAGCGGGAGGCTACAATGAGCAGTTCTTC. Amino acid sequence: CASSVAGAGGYNEQFF.

The J gene is TRBJ1-3, the V gene TRBV28, with 9 positions matching TRBD1. Germline lookup yields CDR1 MDHEN and CDR2 SYDVKM. The length of the CDR3 is 15 residues. J lost 7 bases, V lost 6 bases, and 10 bases had no gene match. For the CDR3, the DNA is TGTGCCAGCAGGCCTACAGGGGGCGCGGGGAACACCATATATTTT. Translation gives CASRPTGGAGNTIYF.

The DNA of the CDR3 is TGTGCCAGCAGCCCGTCTCCAGCAGGGGAGACCCAGTACTTC. Residues: CASSPSPAGETQYF. The chain has TRBV11-3 and TRBJ2-5; D is possibly TRBD1 (5 bases). Germline CDR1 is SGHNT and CDR2 is YENEEA. The CDR3 sequence is 14 residues long. V was cut by 5 bases and J by 5 bases, with 15 bases left in between.

V is TRBV5-1 and J is TRBJ1-2, with 9 bases lining up with TRBD1. Germline CDR1 is SGHRS and CDR2 is YFSETQ. V lost 4 bases, J lost 4 bases, and 5 bases stayed unmatched. CDR3 length: 14 amino acids. As DNA, the CDR3 is TGCGCCAGCAGCCCCGGGACAGGGATCTATGGCTACACCTTC. It yields the protein CASSPGTGIYGYTF.

The J gene is TRBJ1-1, the V gene TRBV28, with D uncertain. V was shortened by 9 bases and J by 4 bases, with 9 bases between the two germline ends. The CDR3 totals 11 residues. In germline, CDR1 is MDHEN, CDR2 SYDVKM. This CDR3 reads CASKSFTEAFF. For the CDR3, the DNA is TGTGCCAGTAAGAGTTTCACTGAAGCTTTCTTT.

The rearrangement uses TRBV7-9 and TRBJ1-1; D is undetermined. This CDR3 has 13 amino acids. Germline-derived CDR1 and CDR2 are SEHNR and FQNEAQ (reference sequence). V gave up 3 bases and J gave up 0 bases, with 5 bases separating them. CDR3 DNA sequence: TGTGCCAGCAGCTTGGAATTGAACACTGAAGCTTTCTTT. Its protein is CASSLELNTEAFF.